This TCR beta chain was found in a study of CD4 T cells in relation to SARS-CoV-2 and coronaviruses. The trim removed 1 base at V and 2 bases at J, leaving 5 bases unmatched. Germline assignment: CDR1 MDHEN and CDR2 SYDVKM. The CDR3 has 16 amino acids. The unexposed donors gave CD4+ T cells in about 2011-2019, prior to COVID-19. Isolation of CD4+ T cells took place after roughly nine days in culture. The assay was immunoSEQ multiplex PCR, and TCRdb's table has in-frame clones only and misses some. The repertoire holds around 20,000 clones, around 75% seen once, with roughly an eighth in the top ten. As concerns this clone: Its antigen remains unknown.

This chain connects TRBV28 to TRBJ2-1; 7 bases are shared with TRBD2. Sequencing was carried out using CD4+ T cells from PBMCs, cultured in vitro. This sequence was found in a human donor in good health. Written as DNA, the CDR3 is TGTGCCAGCAGTTTATCTTCCGCGGGAGCCTACAATGAGCAGTTCTTC. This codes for CASSLSSAGAYNEQFF.